This is a list of T cell receptor beta chains from one sample in a study of OX40 agonist ivuxolimab in advanced cancers. TCRdb's copy holds only in-frame clones and misses some; the assay was immunoSEQ multiplex PCR. The sample contains 65,000 or so clones, 85% of which appear only once. This specimen was CD4+ or CD8+ T cells sorted from blood, taken in a trial of the OX40 agonist ivuxolimab. The source is an adult with an advanced solid tumor such as melanoma, head and neck, liver or kidney cancer. The CDR3 runs from the conserved cysteine through the conserved F or W. A D gene is named only where the DNA matches it firmly. Size values are once, few and many counts, or a class for expanded clones, and some rows have none.

D	size	V	J	DNA	CDR3
.	.	TRBV11-3	TRBJ2-5	TGTGCCAGCAGCTTAGTCCGGGGTAGCGAGACCCAGTACTTC	CASSLVRGSETQYF
.	.	TRBV6-4	TRBJ2-7	TGTGCCAGCAGCGTCAGCGTGGCTAGCTTTACACGCTCCTACGAGCAGTACTTC	CASSVSVASFTRSYEQYF
TRBD2	.	TRBV9	TRBJ2-1	TGTGCCAGCAGCGTAGCGTTAAGGATAGCGGGAGATCCCCACAATGAGCAGTTCTTC	CASSVALRIAGDPHNEQFF
.	.	TRBV7-9	TRBJ2-7	TGTGCCAGCAGCCCGGGCTACGAGCAGTACTTC	CASSPGYEQYF
.	once	TRBV21-1	TRBJ1-2	TGTGCCAGCAGCAAAAAGAGGAGCTATGGCTACACCTTC	CASSKKRSYGYTF
.	.	TRBV4-1	TRBJ1-5	TGCGCCAGCAGCCAAGAACCTTGGGGGTTTCAGCCCCAGCATTTT	CASSQEPWGFQPQHF
.	few	TRBV28	TRBJ2-7	TGTGCCAGCAGTTCCGAGACTGGCTACGAGCAGTACTTC	CASSSETGYEQYF
TRBD2	.	TRBV10-3	TRBJ2-3	TGTGCCATCAGCTCGTCTGACGGGGGGGACACAGATACGCAGTATTTT	CAISSSDGGDTDTQYF
TRBD1	.	TRBV28	TRBJ2-5	TGTGCCAGCAGTCGGACAGGGGTCGGAGAGACCCAGTACTTC	CASSRTGVGETQYF
.	.	TRBV5-1	TRBJ1-3	TGCGCCAGCAGCTTTACAGGGAGCTCTGGAAACACCATATATTTT	CASSFTGSSGNTIYF
TRBD1	.	TRBV9	TRBJ2-7	TGTGCCAGCAGCGTAGGGACAGGGCCTTCCTACGAGCAGTACTTC	CASSVGTGPSYEQYF
TRBD1	.	TRBV4-3	TRBJ1-4	TGCGCCAGCAGCCAAGATTGGGACAGGGGGCGGGAAAAACTGTTTTTT	CASSQDWDRGREKLFF
TRBD2	.	TRBV7-2	TRBJ2-1	TGTGCCAGCAGCTTATTCCCGACTAGCCGAGTATATAATGAGCAGTTCTTC	CASSLFPTSRVYNEQFF
TRBD2	.	TRBV11-3	TRBJ2-7	TGTGCCAGCAGCCTTACTAGCGGAGTCTACGAGCAGTACTTC	CASSLTSGVYEQYF
TRBD1	.	TRBV6-5	TRBJ1-6	TGTGCCAGCAGTTACGGGACAGGGGGCGATAATTCACCCCTCCACTTT	CASSYGTGGDNSPLHF
.	.	TRBV6-1	TRBJ2-1	TGTGCCAGTCATACCGAGGGTGAGCAGTTCTTC	CASHTEGEQFF
TRBD2	few	TRBV7-9	TRBJ2-7	TGTGCCAGCAGCTTAGATGGGGCGGGGGGCGAGCAGTACTTC	CASSLDGAGGEQYF
.	.	TRBV2	TRBJ2-5	TGTGCCAGCGGCCGAGAGGTCGGGGAGACCCAGTACTTC	CASGREVGETQYF
.	.	TRBV11-3	TRBJ2-7	TGTGCCAGCAGCTCGAGGACTTTGAGCTACGAGCAGTACTTC	CASSSRTLSYEQYF
.	.	TRBV30	TRBJ2-7	TGTGCCTGGAGCGAGCTAGGAATCTCCTACGAGCAGTACTTC	CAWSELGISYEQYF
TRBD1	.	TRBV15	TRBJ2-3	TGTGCCACCAGCAGAGTCCAAGCCCTCCGGGACAGCTCCACAGATACGCAGTATTTT	CATSRVQALRDSSTDTQYF
.	.	TRBV19	TRBJ2-2	TGTGCCAGTAGTATAATGCAGGGGAGGGGGGAGCTGTTTTTT	CASSIMQGRGELFF
.	.	TRBV12-5	TRBJ2-3	TGTGCTAGTGGTTGGGGCCCAACAGTCCCGGATACGCAGTATTTT	CASGWGPTVPDTQYF
.	.	TRBV2	TRBJ2-6	TGTGCCAGCAGTGAACAGGGAACTTTCCCCGGGGCCAACGTCCTGACTTTC	CASSEQGTFPGANVLTF
.	.	TRBV7-9	TRBJ2-1	TGTGCCAGCAGCTCGCAATGGGCTGGAGGCTCCTACAATGAGCAGTTCTTC	CASSSQWAGGSYNEQFF
.	.	TRBV28	TRBJ2-5	TGTGCCAGCGACAGAGGAGAGACCCAGTACTTC	CASDRGETQYF
.	.	TRBV10-3	TRBJ1-4	TGTGCCATCAGTGGTAACTTGTGGGAAAAACTGTTTTTT	CAISGNLWEKLFF
TRBD1	.	TRBV5-1	TRBJ2-2	TGCGCCAGCAGCAGGGACAGGGGGCTCGGGGAGCTGTTTTTT	CASSRDRGLGELFF